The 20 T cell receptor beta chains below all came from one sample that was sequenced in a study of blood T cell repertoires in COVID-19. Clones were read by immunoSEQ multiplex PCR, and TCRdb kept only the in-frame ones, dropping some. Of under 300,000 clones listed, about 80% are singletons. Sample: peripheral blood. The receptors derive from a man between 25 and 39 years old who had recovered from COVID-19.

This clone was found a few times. The CDR3 reads CASSEQTGELFF. The CDR3 DNA is TGTGCCAGCAGTGAACAAACCGGGGAGCTGTTTTTT. The V gene is TRBV2, the J gene TRBJ2-2; D gene ambiguous. The CDR3 contains 12 residues. Germline CDR1 SNHLY, CDR2 FYNNEI. Trimming took off 2 bases at V and 5 bases at J, with 3 bases between the two ends.

DNA for the CDR3: TGTGCCAGCAGCTTCACGGGGTTAGCCAACAAAGAGACCCAGTACTTC. This gives the protein CASSFTGLANKETQYF. The rearrangement links TRBV7-9 to TRBJ2-5; TRBD2 might be the D (5 bases). Germline loops: CDR1 SEHNR, CDR2 FQNEAQ (reference sequence). Trimming pared 3 bases from V and 3 bases from J, leaving 17 bases between. This CDR3 has 16 residues.

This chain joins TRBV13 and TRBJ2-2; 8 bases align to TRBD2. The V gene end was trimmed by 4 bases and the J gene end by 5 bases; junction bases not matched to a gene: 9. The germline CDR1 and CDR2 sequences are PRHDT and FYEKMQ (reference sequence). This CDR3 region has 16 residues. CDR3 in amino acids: CASSWGAVAGTGELFF. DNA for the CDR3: TGTGCCAGCAGCTGGGGAGCGGTAGCGGGGACCGGGGAGCTGTTTTTT.

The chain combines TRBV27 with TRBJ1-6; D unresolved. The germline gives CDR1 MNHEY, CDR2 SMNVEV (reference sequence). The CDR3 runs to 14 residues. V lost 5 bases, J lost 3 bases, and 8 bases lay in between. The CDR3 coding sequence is TGTGCCAGCAGTAACCGGGGCTATAATTCACCCCTCCACTTT. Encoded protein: CASSNRGYNSPLHF.

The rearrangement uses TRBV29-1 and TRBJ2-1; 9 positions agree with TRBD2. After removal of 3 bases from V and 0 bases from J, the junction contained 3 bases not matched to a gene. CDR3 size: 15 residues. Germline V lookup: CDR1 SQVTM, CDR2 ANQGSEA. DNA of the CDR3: TGCAGCGTTGATTTGCGGGGGGGCTCCTACAATGAGCAGTTCTTC. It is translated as CSVDLRGGSYNEQFF.

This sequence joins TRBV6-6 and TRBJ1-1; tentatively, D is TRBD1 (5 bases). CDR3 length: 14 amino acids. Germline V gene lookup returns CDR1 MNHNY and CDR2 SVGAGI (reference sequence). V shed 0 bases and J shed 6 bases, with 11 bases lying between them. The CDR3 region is CASSYSGGDAEAFF. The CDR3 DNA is TGTGCCAGCAGTTACTCGGGGGGGGACGCTGAAGCTTTCTTT.

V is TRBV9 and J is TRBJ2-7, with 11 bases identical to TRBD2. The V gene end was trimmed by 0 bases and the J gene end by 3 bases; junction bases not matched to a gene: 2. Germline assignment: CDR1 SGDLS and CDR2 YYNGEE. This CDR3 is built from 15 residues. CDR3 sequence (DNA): TGTGCCAGCAGCGTAGGTAGCGGGGGGGACTACGAGCAGTACTTC. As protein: CASSVGSGGDYEQYF.

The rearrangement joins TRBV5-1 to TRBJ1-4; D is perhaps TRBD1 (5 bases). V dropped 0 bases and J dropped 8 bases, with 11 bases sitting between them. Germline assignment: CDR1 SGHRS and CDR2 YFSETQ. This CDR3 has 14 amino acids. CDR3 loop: CASSLVGEGEKLFF. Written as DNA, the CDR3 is TGCGCCAGCAGCTTGGTAGGGGAGGGGGAAAAACTGTTTTTT.

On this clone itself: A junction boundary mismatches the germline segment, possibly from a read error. The CDR3 here is CVSSRQGVYEQYF. Here the CDR3 DNA reads TGTGTCAGCAGTCGACAGGGGGTCTACGAGCAGTACTTC. V is TRBV12-3 or TRBV12-4 and J is TRBJ2-7; 9 bases match TRBD1. This CDR3 region has 13 residues.

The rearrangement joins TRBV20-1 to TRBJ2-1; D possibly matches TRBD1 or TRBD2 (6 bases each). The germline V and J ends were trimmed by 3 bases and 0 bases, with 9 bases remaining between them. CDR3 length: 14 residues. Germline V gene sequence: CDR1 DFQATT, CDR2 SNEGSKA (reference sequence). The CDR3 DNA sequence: TGCAGTGCTAGTGGGGGGCCCTCCTACAATGAGCAGTTCTTC. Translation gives CSASGGPSYNEQFF.

This CDR3 reads CASSETGDSNQPQHF. The CDR3 nucleotides read TGTGCCAGCAGTGAGACAGGGGATAGCAATCAGCCCCAGCATTTT. The genes are TRBV9 and TRBJ1-5; 8 positions match TRBD1. Germline CDR1 SGDLS, CDR2 YYNGEE. Trimming took 5 bases from V and 0 from J; bases not matched to a gene: 4. The CDR3 has 15 residues.

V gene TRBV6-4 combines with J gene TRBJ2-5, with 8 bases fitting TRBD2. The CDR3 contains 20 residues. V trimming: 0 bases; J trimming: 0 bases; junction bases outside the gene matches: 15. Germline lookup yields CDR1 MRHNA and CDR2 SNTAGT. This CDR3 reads CASSDSIWPGGAGDQETQYF. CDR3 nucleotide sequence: TGTGCCAGCAGTGACTCGATCTGGCCCGGGGGGGCGGGGGACCAAGAGACCCAGTACTTC.

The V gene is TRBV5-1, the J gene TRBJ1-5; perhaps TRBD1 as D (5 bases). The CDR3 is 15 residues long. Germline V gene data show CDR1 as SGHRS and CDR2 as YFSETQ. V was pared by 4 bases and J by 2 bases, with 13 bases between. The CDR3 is CASSRSGGGNQPQHF. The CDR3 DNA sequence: TGCGCCAGCAGCAGAAGTGGAGGGGGCAATCAGCCCCAGCATTTT.

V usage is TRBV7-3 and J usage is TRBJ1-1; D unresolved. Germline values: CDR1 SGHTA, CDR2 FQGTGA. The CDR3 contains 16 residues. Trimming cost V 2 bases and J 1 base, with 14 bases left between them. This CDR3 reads CASSLLLRRGNTEAFF. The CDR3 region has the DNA TGTGCCAGCAGCTTACTCCTGCGGAGAGGGAACACTGAAGCTTTCTTT.

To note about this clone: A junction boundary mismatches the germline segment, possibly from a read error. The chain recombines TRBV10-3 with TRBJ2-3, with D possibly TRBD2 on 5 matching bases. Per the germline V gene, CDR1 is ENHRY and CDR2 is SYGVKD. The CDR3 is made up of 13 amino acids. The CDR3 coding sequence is TGTGCCATCAGTCAGTCAGCGGTTGATACGCAGTATTTT. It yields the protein CAISQSAVDTQYF.

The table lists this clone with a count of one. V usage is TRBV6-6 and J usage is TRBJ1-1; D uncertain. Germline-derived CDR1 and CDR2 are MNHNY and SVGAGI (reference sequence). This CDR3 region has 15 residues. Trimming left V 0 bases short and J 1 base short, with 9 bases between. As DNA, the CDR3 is TGTGCCAGCAGTTACTCGGGGAGGAGGAACACTGAAGCTTTCTTT. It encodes CASSYSGRRNTEAFF.

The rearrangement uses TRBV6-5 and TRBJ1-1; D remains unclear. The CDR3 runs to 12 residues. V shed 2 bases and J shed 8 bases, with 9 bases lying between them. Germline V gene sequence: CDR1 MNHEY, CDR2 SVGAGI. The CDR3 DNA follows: TGTGCCAGCAGTTACGAGGCGGTCGAAGCTTTCTTT. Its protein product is CASSYEAVEAFF.

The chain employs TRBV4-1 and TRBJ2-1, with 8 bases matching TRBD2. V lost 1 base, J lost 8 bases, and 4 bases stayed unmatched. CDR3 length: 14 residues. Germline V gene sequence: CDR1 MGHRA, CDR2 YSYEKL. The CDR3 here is CASSQASGGDEQFF. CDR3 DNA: TGCGCCAGCAGCCAAGCCTCCGGGGGGGATGAGCAGTTCTTC.

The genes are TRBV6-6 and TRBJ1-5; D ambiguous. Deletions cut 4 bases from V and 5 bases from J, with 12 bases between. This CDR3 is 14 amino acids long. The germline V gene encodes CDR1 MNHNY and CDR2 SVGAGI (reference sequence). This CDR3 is CASSSEGKDQPQHF. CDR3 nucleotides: TGTGCCAGCAGTTCGGAGGGCAAGGATCAGCCCCAGCATTTT.

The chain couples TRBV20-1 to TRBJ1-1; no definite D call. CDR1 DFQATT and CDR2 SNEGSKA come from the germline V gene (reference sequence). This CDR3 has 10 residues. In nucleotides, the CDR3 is TGCACTCACAGGAACACTGAAGCTTTCTTT. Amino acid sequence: CTHRNTEAFF.